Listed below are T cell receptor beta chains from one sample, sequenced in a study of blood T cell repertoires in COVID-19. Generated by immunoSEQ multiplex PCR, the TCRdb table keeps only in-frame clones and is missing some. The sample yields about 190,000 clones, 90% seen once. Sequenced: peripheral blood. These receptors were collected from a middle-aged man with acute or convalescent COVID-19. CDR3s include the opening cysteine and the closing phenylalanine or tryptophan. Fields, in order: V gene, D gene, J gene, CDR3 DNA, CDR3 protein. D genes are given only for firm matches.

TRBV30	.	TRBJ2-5	TGTGCCTGGAGCCGTCCGGACAGTTTAGCAGAGACCCAGTACTTC	CAWSRPDSLAETQYF
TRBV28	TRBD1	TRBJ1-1	TGTGCCAGCACGCGGACAGGGACTGTGAACACTGAAGCTTTCTTT	CASTRTGTVNTEAFF
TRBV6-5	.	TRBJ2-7	TGTGCCAGCAGTTACTTCGGGGGAACCTACGAGCAGTACTTC	CASSYFGGTYEQYF
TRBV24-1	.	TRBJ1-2	TGTGCCACCAGTGATGGACGGACAGGCTACACCTTC	CATSDGRTGYTF
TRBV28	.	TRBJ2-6	TGTGCCAGCAGTTATACAGGGACCGGGGCCAACGTCCTGACTTTC	CASSYTGTGANVLTF
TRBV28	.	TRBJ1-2	TGTGCCAGCAGTTTTCTCCTTCGGAACTATGGCTACACCTTC	CASSFLLRNYGYTF
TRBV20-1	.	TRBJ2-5	TGCAGTGCTAGTGGGGTGGGACTCCAAGAGACCCAGTACTTC	CSASGVGLQETQYF
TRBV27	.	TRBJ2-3	TGTGCCAGCAGTTTTACCACTTTCACAGATACGCAGTATTTT	CASSFTTFTDTQYF
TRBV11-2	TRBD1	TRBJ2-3	TGTGCCAGCAGCTTGGGACAGGGGTTGGATACGCAGTATTTT	CASSLGQGLDTQYF
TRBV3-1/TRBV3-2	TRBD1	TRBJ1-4	TGTGCCAGCAGCCTTGCAGGGGGCCTTAATGAAAAACTGTTTTTT	CASSLAGGLNEKLFF
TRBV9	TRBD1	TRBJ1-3	TGTGCCAGCAGCGGATCCCGGGACAGGGGAAACACCATATATTTT	CASSGSRDRGNTIYF
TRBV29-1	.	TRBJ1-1	TGCAGCGTTGCATCTACGAACACTGAAGCTTTCTTT	CSVASTNTEAFF
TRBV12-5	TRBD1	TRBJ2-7	TGTGCTAGTGGTTTGGCCCGGGACAGGGTATTCGAGCAGTACTTC	CASGLARDRVFEQYF
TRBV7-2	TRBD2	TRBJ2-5	TGTGCCAGCAGCTTGGGACTAGCGGGTGGAGAGACCCAGTACTTC	CASSLGLAGGETQYF
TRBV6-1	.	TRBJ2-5	TGTGCCAGCAGTGAAGCTGGCAGGGGCCAAGAGACCCAGTACTTC	CASSEAGRGQETQYF